The clone carrying this TCR beta chain showed up just once. These data belong to a study of blood T cell repertoires in COVID-19. The method was immunoSEQ multiplex PCR; TCRdb's version includes in-frame clones alone and lacks a portion of them. This table has about 250,000 clones, roughly 83% appearing once. Trimming shortened V by 2 bases and J by 8 bases, and 16 bases separated the two germline ends. The CDR3 runs to 15 residues. Germline CDR1 reads KGHSH; CDR2 reads LQKENI. The clonotype comes from a man between 40 and 49 years old with acute or convalescent COVID-19. This chain connects TRBV18 to TRBJ2-4; D may be TRBD2 (5 bases). Sequencing input: peripheral blood. The chain's CDR3 is CASSPAEARRDIQYF. For the CDR3, the DNA is TGTGCCAGCTCACCAGCGGAGGCGCGTAGGGACATTCAGTACTTC.